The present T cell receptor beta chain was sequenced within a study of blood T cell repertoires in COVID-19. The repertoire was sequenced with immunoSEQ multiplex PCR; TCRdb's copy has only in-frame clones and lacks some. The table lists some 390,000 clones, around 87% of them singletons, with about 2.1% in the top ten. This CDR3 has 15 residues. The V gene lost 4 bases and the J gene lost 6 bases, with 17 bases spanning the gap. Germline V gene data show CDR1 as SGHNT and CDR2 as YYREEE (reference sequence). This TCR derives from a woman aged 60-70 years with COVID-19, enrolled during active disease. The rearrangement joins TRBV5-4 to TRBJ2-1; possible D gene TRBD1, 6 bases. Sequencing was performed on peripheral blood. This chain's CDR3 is CASSRQVPMGNEQFF. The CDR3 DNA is TGTGCCAGCAGCAGACAGGTTCCGATGGGCAATGAGCAGTTCTTC. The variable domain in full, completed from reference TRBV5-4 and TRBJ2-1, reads ETGVTQSPTHLIKTRGQQVTLRCSSQSGHNTVSWYQQALGQGPQFIFQYYREEENGRGNFPPRFSGLQFPNYSSELNVNALELDDSALYLCASSRQVPMGNEQFFGPGTRLTVL.